The 25 T cell receptor beta chains below all came from one sample that was sequenced in a study of CD8 T cells in Susac syndrome. An amount of RNA that ranged from 0.5 to 1 ug was reverse transcribed with random hexamers. Via MiXCR, TCRdb re-called the immunoSEQ multiplex PCR reads, giving one row per CDR3 protein. The sample records around 200,000 distinct CDR3 sequences, more than 85% being singletons. The specimen was CD8+ T cells from PBMCs. These TCRs come from a human donor with multiple sclerosis.

The chain uses TRBV29-1 and TRBJ2-1; D tentatively fits TRBD1 or TRBD2 (5 bases each). CDR3 length: 11 residues. The V gene lost 6 bases and the J gene lost 2 bases, with 5 bases spanning the gap. Germline CDR1 is SQVTM and CDR2 is ANQGSEA. Here the CDR3 DNA reads TGCAGCGTGGGGGCCTACAATGAGCAGTTCTTC. Translating gives CSVGAYNEQFF.

This chain joins TRBV9 and TRBJ2-3, with unresolved D. Trimming removed 1 base at V and 1 base at J, with 16 bases between. The V gene's germline CDR1 is SGDLS and CDR2 YYNGEE. This CDR3 has 17 residues. The CDR3 loop is CASSVPRGDSRTDTQYF. For the CDR3, the DNA is TGTGCCAGCAGCGTACCACGAGGAGACTCTCGCACAGATACGCAGTATTTT.

V and J are TRBV29-1 and TRBJ2-7; D might be TRBD2 (6 bases). The CDR3 is 12 residues long. CDR1 is SQVTM, CDR2 ANQGSEA, per germline. V dropped 0 bases and J dropped 7 bases, with 10 bases sitting between them. DNA for the CDR3: TGCAGCGTTGAAGATACCCGGGGGGAGCAGTACTTC. Amino acid sequence: CSVEDTRGEQYF.

The chain recombines TRBV9 with TRBJ2-5; no clear D. Trimming stripped 3 bases from V and 1 base from J, with 13 bases between. Per the germline V gene, CDR1 is SGDLS and CDR2 is YYNGEE. The CDR3 has 15 residues. The CDR3 bases are TGTGCCAGCAGCGATCCCCTGCAGGCCCAAGAGACCCAGTACTTC. Protein: CASSDPLQAQETQYF.

The V call is TRBV20-1, the J call TRBJ1-5; 8 bases are a match to TRBD1. Germline assignment: CDR1 DFQATT and CDR2 SNEGSKA (reference sequence). The V and J ends lost 2 bases and 0 bases, in that order; junction bases with no gene match: 6. The CDR3 consists of 16 residues. The CDR3 region has the DNA TGCAGTGCTAGACCTACAGGGGGTTATAGCAATCAGCCCCAGCATTTT. It translates to CSARPTGGYSNQPQHF.

The chain joins TRBV29-1 to TRBJ1-1; no firm D call. Between the trimmed V and J ends, which lost 4 bases and 10 bases, there was a span of 10 bases. The CDR3 runs to 10 residues. Germline V lookup: CDR1 SQVTM, CDR2 ANQGSEA. The CDR3 protein is CSVGGLGAFF. The DNA of the CDR3 is TGCAGCGTTGGCGGGCTAGGAGCTTTCTTT.

This chain joins TRBV19 and TRBJ1-2, with D unclear. The germline V gene encodes CDR1 LNHDA and CDR2 SQIVND (reference sequence). The CDR3 runs 11 residues. V gave up 4 bases and J gave up 4 bases, with 4 bases separating them. The CDR3 loop is CASSTAYGYTF. The CDR3 DNA reads as TGTGCCAGTAGTACAGCCTATGGCTACACCTTC.

This clonotype was seen a handful of times. The chain carries TRBV6-6 and TRBJ2-7; 8 bases are shared with TRBD1. The CDR3 runs to 13 residues. V dropped 3 bases and J dropped 3; count of bases not matched to a gene: 1. CDR1 MNHNY and CDR2 SVGAGI come from the germline V gene (reference sequence). The CDR3 nucleotides are TGTGCCAGCAGTTATACAGGGGGCTACGAGCAGTACTTC. Its translation: CASSYTGGYEQYF.

This clonotype was found a few times. CDR3 DNA sequence: TGTGCCAGCAGCTTAGATGCGGGTCCTACAGATACGCAGTATTTT. Its translation: CASSLDAGPTDTQYF. The chain recombines TRBV7-8 with TRBJ2-3; possibly TRBD2 for D (5 bases). Germline V gives CDR1 SGHVS, CDR2 FQNEAQ. The CDR3 covers 15 residues. Trimming took off 1 base at V and 3 bases at J, with 11 bases between the two ends.

This sequence joins TRBV5-8 and TRBJ1-2, with D possibly TRBD1 on 6 matching bases. Germline V lookup: CDR1 SGHTS, CDR2 YDEGEE. The CDR3 loop spans 14 amino acids. Deletions cut 1 base from V and 8 bases from J, with 15 bases between. The CDR3 DNA follows: TGTGCCAGCAGCTTGAGGACAGCCAGAGAGGGCTACACCTTC. It translates to CASSLRTAREGYTF.

V usage is TRBV2 and J usage is TRBJ1-2; tentatively, D is TRBD1 (6 bases). Trimming shortened V by 6 bases and J by 0 bases, and 11 bases separated the two germline ends. CDR1 and CDR2 from the germline V gene are SNHLY and FYNNEI. CDR3 length: 14 amino acids. CDR3 region: CASRPGDANYGYTF. The CDR3 DNA follows: TGTGCCAGCAGACCAGGGGACGCTAACTATGGCTACACCTTC.

The chain joins TRBV10-3 to TRBJ1-1; no clear D. Trimming shortened V by 8 bases and J by 4 bases, and 8 bases separated the two germline ends. Germline V lookup: CDR1 ENHRY, CDR2 SYGVKD. The CDR3 totals 11 residues. The CDR3 sequence is CAILEGTEAFF. Written as DNA, the CDR3 is TGTGCCATCTTGGAGGGCACTGAAGCTTTCTTT.

This clonotype was seen a handful of times. The CDR3 sequence is CASSQDRTSPLEQYF. The DNA for the CDR3 is TGCGCCAGCAGCCAAGACAGGACTAGCCCCCTCGAGCAGTACTTC. The V gene is TRBV4-3, the J gene TRBJ2-7; 8 nucleotides line up with TRBD2. Germline V gene data show CDR1 as LGHNA and CDR2 as YSLEER. The CDR3 length is 15 residues. With V trimmed by 0 bases and J by 6 bases, 7 bases remained unmatched.

The chain employs TRBV5-4 and TRBJ2-1; 8 bases align to TRBD2. The V gene's germline CDR1 is SGHNT and CDR2 YYREEE (reference sequence). Trimming removed 0 bases from V and 5 bases from J; junction bases left unmatched: 7. The CDR3 contains 16 residues. The CDR3 DNA reads TGTGCCAGCAGCTTGGGGCGGGGGGCAATCAACAATGAGCAGTTCTTC. It yields the protein CASSLGRGAINNEQFF.

The chain carries TRBV25-1 and TRBJ2-7, with D uncertain. The V and J ends lost 8 bases and 3 bases respectively, with 29 bases between them. Germline loops: CDR1 MGHDK, CDR2 SYGVNS. The CDR3 extends over 18 amino acids. The CDR3 region is CASAPGRHTHPLIYEQYF. The CDR3 DNA follows: TGTGCCAGCGCACCTGGGCGGCACACTCACCCCCTCATCTACGAGCAGTACTTC.

The chain employs TRBV15 and TRBJ2-3, with TRBD2 identical over 12 bases. Germline V gene data show CDR1 as LNHNV and CDR2 as YYDKDF (reference sequence). The length of the CDR3 is 17 residues. Trimming cost V 1 base and J 6 bases; bases outside gene matches: 8. CDR3 coding DNA: TGTGCCACCAGCAGAGCGGTTTGGACTAGCGGGGAGGATACGCAGTATTTT. Translation gives CATSRAVWTSGEDTQYF.

This chain joins TRBV7-9 and TRBJ2-1; TRBD2 matches 9 bases. The V segment lost 5 bases and the J segment 4 bases; nucleotides outside the gene matches: 3. Germline V gene sequence: CDR1 SEHNR, CDR2 FQNEAQ (reference sequence). CDR3 length: 14 residues. CDR3: CASSRLAEYNEQFF. The DNA of the CDR3 is TGTGCCAGCAGCAGACTAGCGGAGTACAATGAGCAGTTCTTC.

The table lists this clonotype with a count of one. The chain uses TRBV11-2 and TRBJ2-7, with TRBD1 identical over 10 bases. V shed 4 bases, J shed 5 bases, and the junction held 8 bases outside the gene matches. CDR1 and CDR2 (germline): SGHAT, FQNNGV. The CDR3 covers 15 residues. The CDR3 DNA sequence: TGTGCCAGCAGCTCAACCGGGACAGGGGTCCACGAGCAGTACTTC. The encoded protein is CASSSTGTGVHEQYF.

This chain connects TRBV11-2 to TRBJ1-3; the D is unclear. CDR3 length: 15 amino acids. Germline V gene lookup returns CDR1 SGHAT and CDR2 FQNNGV. V lost 2 bases and J 4 bases, leaving 12 bases between the germline ends. The chain's CDR3 is CASSLIKGGGNTIYF. CDR3 nucleotide sequence: TGTGCCAGCAGCTTAATCAAAGGCGGCGGAAACACCATATATTTT.

V usage is TRBV27 and J usage is TRBJ2-1; tentative D call: TRBD2 (5 bases). The CDR3 contains 15 residues. V lost 5 bases and J lost 7, with 18 bases in between. CDR1 is MNHEY and CDR2 is SMNVEV in the germline V gene (reference sequence). The CDR3 loop reads CASSPMDWLSNEQFF. CDR3 coding DNA: TGTGCCAGCAGTCCAATGGACTGGTTGAGTAATGAGCAGTTCTTC.

The chain is built from TRBV7-9 and TRBJ1-4; 7 bases agree with TRBD1. V shed 5 bases and J 10 bases; nucleotides not matched to a gene: 1. CDR3 length equals 11 residues. Germline V gene sequence: CDR1 SEHNR, CDR2 FQNEAQ (reference sequence). In DNA, the CDR3 is TGTGCCAGCAGCCCAGGGGGAAAACTGTTTTTT. It is translated as CASSPGGKLFF.

The chain is built from TRBV7-9 and TRBJ1-1; D uncertain. The V gene's germline CDR1 is SEHNR and CDR2 FQNEAQ (reference sequence). V shed 5 bases and J shed 3 bases, with 7 bases lying between them. This CDR3 spans 12 amino acids. This chain's CDR3 is CASSPWDTEAFF. The CDR3 coding sequence is TGTGCCAGCAGCCCGTGGGACACTGAAGCTTTCTTT.

This chain links TRBV14 with TRBJ1-2; D might be TRBD1 (5 bases). Germline-derived CDR1 and CDR2 are SGHDN and FVKESK. CDR3 length: 13 residues. Trimming removed 0 bases at V and 8 bases at J, with 10 bases between. In DNA, the CDR3 is TGTGCCAGCAGCCAAGAGGGGACCGACGGCTACACCTTC. Its protein is CASSQEGTDGYTF. Full variable domain (outside the CDR3, taken from reference TRBV14 and TRBJ1-2): EAGVTQFPSHSVIEKGQTVTLRCDPISGHDNLYWYRRVMGKEIKFLLHFVKESKQDESGMPNNRFLAERTGGTYSTLKVQPAELEDSGVYFCASSQEGTDGYTFGSGTRLTVV.

This rearrangement joins TRBV29-1 to TRBJ1-1; D may be TRBD1 (6 bases). The length of the CDR3 is 12 residues. Germline assignment: CDR1 SQVTM and CDR2 ANQGSEA. V gave up 7 bases and J gave up 11 bases, with 20 bases separating them. The CDR3, as DNA: TGCAGCGGGGAGGGGGACGCCTTAGGGGCTTTCTTT. This codes for CSGEGDALGAFF. The entire variable domain, with the rest obtained from reference TRBV29-1 and TRBJ1-1, is as follows: SAVISQKPSRDICQRGTSLTIQCQVDSQVTMMFWYRQQPGQSLTLIATANQGSEATYESGFVIDKFPISRPNLTFSTLTVSNMSPEDSSIYLCSGEGDALGAFFGQGTRLTVV.

This clonotype was detected only a few times. The chain joins TRBV4-2 to TRBJ1-2; weak D call: TRBD1 (5 bases). There are 15 residues in the CDR3. Germline values: CDR1 LGHNA, CDR2 YNFKEQ. Trimming pared 0 bases from V and 5 bases from J, leaving 13 bases between. CDR3 loop: CASSQDRGALYGYTF. The DNA for the CDR3 is TGTGCCAGCAGCCAAGATAGGGGCGCGTTATATGGCTACACCTTC.